This entry features one T cell receptor (beta chain) sequence. The antigen is undetermined. These data come from a study of T cells in localized non-small cell lung cancer. Looked up from germline, CDR1 is LGHNA and CDR2 is YSLEER. V shed 1 base, J shed 2 bases, and the junction held 3 bases outside the gene matches. The CDR3 sequence is 15 residues long. Profiled with immunoSEQ multiplex PCR; TCRdb holds only in-frame clones, not every one. The data show some 29,000 clones, roughly 90% seen once. Study outcomes and limitations: Uninvolved neighboring lung showed the greatest T cell clonality, exceeding tumor.

This specimen consisted of peripheral blood, obtained before any cancer treatment. This clonotype was sampled from a woman between 18 and 55 years old with stage I lung adenocarcinoma. The J gene is TRBJ2-7, the V gene TRBV4-3; TRBD2 aligns across 9 bases. The CDR3 spells CASSQGTSVTYEQYF. The CDR3 nucleotides read TGCGCCAGCAGCCAAGGGACTAGCGTAACCTACGAGCAGTACTTC.